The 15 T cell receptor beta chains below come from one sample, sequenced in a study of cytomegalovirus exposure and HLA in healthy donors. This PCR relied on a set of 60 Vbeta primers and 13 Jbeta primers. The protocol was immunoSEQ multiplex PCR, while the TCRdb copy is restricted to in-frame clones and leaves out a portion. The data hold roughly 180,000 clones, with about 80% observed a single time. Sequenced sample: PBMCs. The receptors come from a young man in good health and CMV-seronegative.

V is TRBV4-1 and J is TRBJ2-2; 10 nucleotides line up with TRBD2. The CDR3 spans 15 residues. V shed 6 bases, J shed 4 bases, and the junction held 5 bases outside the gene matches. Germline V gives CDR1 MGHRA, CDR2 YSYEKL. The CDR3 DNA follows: TGCGCCAGCAGGCTAGCGGGAGCGGGCACCGGGGAGCTGTTTTTT. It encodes CASRLAGAGTGELFF.

The CDR3 sequence is CASSPDTYSRNSPLHF. In DNA, the CDR3 is TGTGCCAGCTCACCGGACACATACTCCAGGAATTCACCCCTCCACTTT. The V and J genes are TRBV18 and TRBJ1-6, with a tentative D call TRBD1 (5 bases). The V end was cut by 3 bases, the J end by 7 bases, with 16 bases between. The CDR3 runs to 16 residues. Per the germline V gene, CDR1 is KGHSH and CDR2 is LQKENI.

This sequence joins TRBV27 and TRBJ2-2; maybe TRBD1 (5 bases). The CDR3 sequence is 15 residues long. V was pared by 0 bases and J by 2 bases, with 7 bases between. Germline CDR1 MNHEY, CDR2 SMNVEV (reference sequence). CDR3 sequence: CASSLSDRNTGELFF. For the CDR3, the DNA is TGTGCCAGCAGTTTATCTGACAGAAACACCGGGGAGCTGTTTTTT.

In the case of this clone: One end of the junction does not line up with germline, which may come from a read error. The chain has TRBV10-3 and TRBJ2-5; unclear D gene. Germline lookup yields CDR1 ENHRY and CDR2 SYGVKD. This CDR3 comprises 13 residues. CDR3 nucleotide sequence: TGTGCCATCAGTGATCGGTCTCAAGAGGCCCAGTACTTC. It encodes CAISDRSQEAQYF.

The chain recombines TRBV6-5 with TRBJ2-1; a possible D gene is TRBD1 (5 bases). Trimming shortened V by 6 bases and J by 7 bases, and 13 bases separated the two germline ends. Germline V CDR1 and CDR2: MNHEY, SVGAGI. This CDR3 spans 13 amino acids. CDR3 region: CASSRVRPNEQFF. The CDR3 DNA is TGTGCCAGCAGCAGGGTCCGGCCAAATGAGCAGTTCTTC.

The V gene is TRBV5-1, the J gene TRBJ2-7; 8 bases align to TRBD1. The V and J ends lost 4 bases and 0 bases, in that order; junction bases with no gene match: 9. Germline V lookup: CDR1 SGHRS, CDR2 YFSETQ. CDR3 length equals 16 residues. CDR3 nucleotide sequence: TGCGCCAGCAGCCCCACACCGGGACAGGCCTCCTACGAGCAGTACTTC. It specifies CASSPTPGQASYEQYF. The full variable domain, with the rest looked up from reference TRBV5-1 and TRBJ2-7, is KAGVTQTPRYLIKTRGQQVTLSCSPISGHRSVSWYQQTPGQGLQFLFEYFSETQRNKGNFPGRFSGRQFSNSRSEMNVSTLELGDSALYLCASSPTPGQASYEQYFGPGTRLTVT.

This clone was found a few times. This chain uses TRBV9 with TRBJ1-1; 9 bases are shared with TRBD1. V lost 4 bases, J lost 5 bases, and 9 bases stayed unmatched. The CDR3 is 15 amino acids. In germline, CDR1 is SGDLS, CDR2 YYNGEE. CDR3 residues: CASSSAGQGGTEAFF. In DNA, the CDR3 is TGTGCCAGCAGCTCAGCGGGACAGGGAGGAACTGAAGCTTTCTTT.

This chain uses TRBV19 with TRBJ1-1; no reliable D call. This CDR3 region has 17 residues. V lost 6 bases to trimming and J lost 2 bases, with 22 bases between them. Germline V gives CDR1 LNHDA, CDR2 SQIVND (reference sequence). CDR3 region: CASSRITSPGANTEAFF. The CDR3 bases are TGTGCCAGTAGCCGTATCACGTCACCAGGCGCTAACACTGAAGCTTTCTTT.

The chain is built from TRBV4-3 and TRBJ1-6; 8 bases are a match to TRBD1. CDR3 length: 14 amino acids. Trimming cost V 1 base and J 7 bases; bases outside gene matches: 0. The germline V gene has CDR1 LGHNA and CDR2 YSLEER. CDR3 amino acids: CASSQGQGNSPLHF. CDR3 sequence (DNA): TGCGCCAGCAGCCAAGGACAGGGGAATTCACCCCTCCACTTT.

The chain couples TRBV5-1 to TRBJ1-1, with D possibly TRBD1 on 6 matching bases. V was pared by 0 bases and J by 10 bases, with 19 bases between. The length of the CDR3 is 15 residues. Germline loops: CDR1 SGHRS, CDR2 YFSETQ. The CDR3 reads CASSLADAGASRAFF. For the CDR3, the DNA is TGCGCCAGCAGCTTGGCGGACGCGGGGGCCAGTAGAGCTTTCTTT. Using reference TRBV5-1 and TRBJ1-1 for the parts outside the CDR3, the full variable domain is KAGVTQTPRYLIKTRGQQVTLSCSPISGHRSVSWYQQTPGQGLQFLFEYFSETQRNKGNFPGRFSGRQFSNSRSEMNVSTLELGDSALYLCASSLADAGASRAFFGQGTRLTVV.

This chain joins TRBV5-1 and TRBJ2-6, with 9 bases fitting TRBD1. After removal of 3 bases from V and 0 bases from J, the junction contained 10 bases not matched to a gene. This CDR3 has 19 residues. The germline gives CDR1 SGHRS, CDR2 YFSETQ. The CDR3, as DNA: TGCGCCAGCAGCTCCTTAACCGGGACAGGGAGCTCTGGGGCCAACGTCCTGACTTTC. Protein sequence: CASSSLTGTGSSGANVLTF.

The CDR3 is CASHGSGLADFYEQYF. Here the CDR3 DNA reads TGTGCCAGCCACGGGAGTGGGCTAGCGGACTTCTACGAGCAGTACTTC. J is TRBJ2-7 and V is TRBV28, with 7 bases aligning to TRBD2. V was clipped by 8 bases and J by 3 bases; unmatched bases: 16. Germline lookup yields CDR1 MDHEN and CDR2 SYDVKM. This CDR3 is built from 16 residues.

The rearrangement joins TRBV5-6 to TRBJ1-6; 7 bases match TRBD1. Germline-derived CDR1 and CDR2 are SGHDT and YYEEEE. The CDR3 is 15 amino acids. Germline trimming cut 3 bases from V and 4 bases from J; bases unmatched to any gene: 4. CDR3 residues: CASSWRDRYNSPLHF. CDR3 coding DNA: TGTGCCAGCAGCTGGCGGGACAGATATAATTCACCCCTCCACTTT. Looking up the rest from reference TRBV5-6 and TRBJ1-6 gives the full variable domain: DAGVTQSPTHLIKTRGQQVTLRCSPKSGHDTVSWYQQALGQGPQFIFQYYEEEERQRGNFPDRFSGHQFPNYSSELNVNALLLGDSALYLCASSWRDRYNSPLHFGNGTRLTVT.

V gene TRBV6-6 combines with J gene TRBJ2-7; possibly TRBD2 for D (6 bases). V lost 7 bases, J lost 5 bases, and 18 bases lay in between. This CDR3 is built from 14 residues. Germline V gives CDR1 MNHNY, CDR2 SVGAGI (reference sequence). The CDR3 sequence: CASNTLYRGNEQYF. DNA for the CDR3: TGTGCCAGCAATACCCTATACCGGGGGAACGAGCAGTACTTC.

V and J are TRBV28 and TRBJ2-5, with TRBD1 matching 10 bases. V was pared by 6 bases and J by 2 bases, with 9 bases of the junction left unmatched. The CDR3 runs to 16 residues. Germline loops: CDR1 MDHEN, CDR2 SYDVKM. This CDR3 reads CASSFRPGQGQETQYF. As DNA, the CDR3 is TGTGCCAGCAGCTTTAGACCGGGACAGGGGCAAGAGACCCAGTACTTC.